This T cell receptor (beta chain) was profiled in a study of CD8 T cells in Susac syndrome. V shed 6 bases and J shed 5 bases, with 19 bases lying between them. In germline, CDR1 is SQVTM, CDR2 ANQGSEA. The CDR3 loop spans 15 amino acids. The authors reverse transcribed about 0.5 to 1 ug RNA with random hexamers. TCRdb fed the immunoSEQ multiplex PCR reads into MiXCR, producing one record per CDR3 protein. The data hold over 95,000 distinct CDR3 sequences, with roughly 92% observed a single time. The authors negatively isolated CD8+ and CD4+ T cells and FACS-enriched TEMRA cells. Sample: CD8+ T cells from PBMCs. This clonotype was sampled from a human donor in good health. The chain recombines TRBV29-1 with TRBJ2-2, with D possibly matching TRBD1 (6 bases). The CDR3 region is CSVEGQGSKTGELFF. In nucleotides, the CDR3 is TGCAGCGTCGAGGGCCAGGGGTCAAAGACCGGGGAGCTGTTTTTT.